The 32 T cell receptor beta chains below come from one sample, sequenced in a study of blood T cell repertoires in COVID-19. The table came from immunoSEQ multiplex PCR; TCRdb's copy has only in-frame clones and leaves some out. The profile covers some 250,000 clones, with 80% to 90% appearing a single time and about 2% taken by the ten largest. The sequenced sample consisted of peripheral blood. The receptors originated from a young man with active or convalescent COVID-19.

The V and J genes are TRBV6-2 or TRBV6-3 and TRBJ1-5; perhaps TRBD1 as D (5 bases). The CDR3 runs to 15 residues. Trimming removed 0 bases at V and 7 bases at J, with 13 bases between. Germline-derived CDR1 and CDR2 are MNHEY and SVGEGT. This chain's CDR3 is CASSYSNAGFQPQHF. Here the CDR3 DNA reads TGTGCCAGCAGTTACTCGAATGCAGGGTTCCAGCCCCAGCATTTT.

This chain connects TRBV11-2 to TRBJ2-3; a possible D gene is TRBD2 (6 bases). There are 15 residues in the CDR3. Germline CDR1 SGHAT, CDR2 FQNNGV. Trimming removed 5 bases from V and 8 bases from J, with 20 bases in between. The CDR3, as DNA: TGTGCCAGCAGCGTAACCGGGGGAAGAGGGGTTACGCAGTATTTT. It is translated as CASSVTGGRGVTQYF.

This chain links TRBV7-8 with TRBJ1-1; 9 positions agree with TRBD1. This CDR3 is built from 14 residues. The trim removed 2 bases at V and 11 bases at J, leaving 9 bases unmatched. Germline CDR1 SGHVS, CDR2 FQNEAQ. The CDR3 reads CASSLQRQGVDAFF. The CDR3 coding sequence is TGTGCCAGCAGCTTACAGAGACAGGGGGTTGATGCTTTCTTT.

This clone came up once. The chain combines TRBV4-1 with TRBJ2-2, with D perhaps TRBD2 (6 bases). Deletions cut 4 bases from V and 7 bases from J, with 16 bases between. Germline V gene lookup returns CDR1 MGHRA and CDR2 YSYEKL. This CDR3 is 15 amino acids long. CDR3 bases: TGCGCCAGCAGCCGCGGGTCCAGGGAGGTCGGGGAGCTGTTTTTT. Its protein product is CASSRGSREVGELFF.

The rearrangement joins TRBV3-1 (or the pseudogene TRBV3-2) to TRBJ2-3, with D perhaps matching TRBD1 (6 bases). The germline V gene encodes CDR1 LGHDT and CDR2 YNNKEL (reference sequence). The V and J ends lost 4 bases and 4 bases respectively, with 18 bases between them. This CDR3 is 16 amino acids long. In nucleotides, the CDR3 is TGTGCCAGCAGCCCCCGGACAAGGGACACGCCAGATACGCAGTATTTT. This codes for CASSPRTRDTPDTQYF.

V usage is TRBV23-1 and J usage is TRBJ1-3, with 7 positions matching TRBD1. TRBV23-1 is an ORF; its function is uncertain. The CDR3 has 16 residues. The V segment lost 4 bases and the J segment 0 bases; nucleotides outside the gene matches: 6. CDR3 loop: CASSLIRDSSGNTIYF. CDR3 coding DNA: TGCGCCAGCAGTCTCATCCGGGACAGCTCTGGAAACACCATATATTTT.

The CDR3 loop reads CASSTQDRKGEQYF. The CDR3 coding sequence is TGTGCCAGCTCAACACAGGACAGGAAGGGCGAGCAGTACTTC. V and J are TRBV18 and TRBJ2-7; 7 positions agree with TRBD1. In germline, CDR1 is KGHSH, CDR2 LQKENI. The length of the CDR3 is 14 residues. The V gene end was trimmed by 5 bases and the J gene end by 6 bases; junction bases not matched to a gene: 10.

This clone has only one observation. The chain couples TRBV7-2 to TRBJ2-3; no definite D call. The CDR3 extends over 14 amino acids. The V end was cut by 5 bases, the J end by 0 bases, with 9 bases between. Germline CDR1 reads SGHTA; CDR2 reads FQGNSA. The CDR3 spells CASSPSYSTDTQYF. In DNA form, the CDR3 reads TGTGCCAGCAGCCCCTCCTATAGCACAGATACGCAGTATTTT.

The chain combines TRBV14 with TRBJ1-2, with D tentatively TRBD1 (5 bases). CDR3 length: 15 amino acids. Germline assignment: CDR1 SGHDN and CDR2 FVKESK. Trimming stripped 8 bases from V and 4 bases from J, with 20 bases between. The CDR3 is CASGASGRKGYGYTF. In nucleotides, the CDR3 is TGTGCCAGCGGAGCCTCAGGGCGGAAGGGCTATGGCTACACCTTC. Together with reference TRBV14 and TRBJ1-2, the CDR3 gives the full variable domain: EAGVTQFPSHSVIEKGQTVTLRCDPISGHDNLYWYRRVMGKEIKFLLHFVKESKQDESGMPNNRFLAERTGGTYSTLKVQPAELEDSGVYFCASGASGRKGYGYTFGSGTRLTVV.

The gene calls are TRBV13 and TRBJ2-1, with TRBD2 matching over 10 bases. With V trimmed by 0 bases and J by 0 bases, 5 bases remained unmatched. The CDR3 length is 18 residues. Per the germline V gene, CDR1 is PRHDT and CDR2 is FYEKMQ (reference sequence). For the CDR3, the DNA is TGTGCCAGCAGCTTAGGGCTAGCGGGGGATAGCTCCTACAATGAGCAGTTCTTC. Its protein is CASSLGLAGDSSYNEQFF.

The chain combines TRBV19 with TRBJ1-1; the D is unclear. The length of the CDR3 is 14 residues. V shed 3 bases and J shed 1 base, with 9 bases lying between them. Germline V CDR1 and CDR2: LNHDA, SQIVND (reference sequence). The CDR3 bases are TGTGCCAGTAGTATTCGGGTCGGGAACACTGAAGCTTTCTTT. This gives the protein CASSIRVGNTEAFF.

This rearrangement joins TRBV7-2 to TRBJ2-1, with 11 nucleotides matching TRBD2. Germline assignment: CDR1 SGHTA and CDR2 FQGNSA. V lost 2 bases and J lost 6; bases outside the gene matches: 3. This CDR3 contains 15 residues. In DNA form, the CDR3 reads TGTGCCAGCAGCTTATTAGCGGGGGGGGTCAATGAGCAGTTCTTC. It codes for CASSLLAGGVNEQFF.

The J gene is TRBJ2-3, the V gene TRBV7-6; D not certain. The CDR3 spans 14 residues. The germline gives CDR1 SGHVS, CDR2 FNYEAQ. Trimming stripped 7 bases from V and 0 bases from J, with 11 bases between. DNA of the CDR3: TGTGCCAGCACCATGTCCCATAGCACAGATACGCAGTATTTT. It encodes CASTMSHSTDTQYF.

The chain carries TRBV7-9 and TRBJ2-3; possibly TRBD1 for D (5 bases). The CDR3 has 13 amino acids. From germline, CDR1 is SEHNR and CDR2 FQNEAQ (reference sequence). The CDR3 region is CARAQGSTDTQYF. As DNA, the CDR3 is TGTGCTCGGGCCCAGGGAAGCACAGATACGCAGTATTTT.

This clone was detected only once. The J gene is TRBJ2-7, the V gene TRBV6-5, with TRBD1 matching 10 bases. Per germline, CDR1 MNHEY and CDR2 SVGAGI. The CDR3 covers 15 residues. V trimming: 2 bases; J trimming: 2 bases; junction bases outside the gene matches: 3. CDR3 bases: TGTGCCAGCAGTTACACCGGGACAGGGGCCTACGAGCAGTACTTC. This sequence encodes CASSYTGTGAYEQYF.

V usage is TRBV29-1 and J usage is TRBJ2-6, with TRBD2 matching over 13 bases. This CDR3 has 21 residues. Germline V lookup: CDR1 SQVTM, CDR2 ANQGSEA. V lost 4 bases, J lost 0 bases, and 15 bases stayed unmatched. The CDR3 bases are TGCAGCGTTGTGGACAGGGGGCTGACTAGCGGGGGGCGCTCTGGGGCCAACGTCCTGACTTTC. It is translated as CSVVDRGLTSGGRSGANVLTF.

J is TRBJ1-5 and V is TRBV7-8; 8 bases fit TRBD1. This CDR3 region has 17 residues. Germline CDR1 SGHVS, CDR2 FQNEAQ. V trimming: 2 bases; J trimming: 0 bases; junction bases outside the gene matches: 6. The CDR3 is CASSLPGTGDSNQPQHF. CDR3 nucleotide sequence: TGTGCCAGCAGCTTACCGGGGACAGGTGATAGCAATCAGCCCCAGCATTTT.

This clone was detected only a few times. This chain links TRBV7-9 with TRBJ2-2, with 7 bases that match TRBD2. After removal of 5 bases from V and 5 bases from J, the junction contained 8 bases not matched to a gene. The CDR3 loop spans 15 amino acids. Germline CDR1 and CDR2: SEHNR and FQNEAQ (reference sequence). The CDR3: CASSGRDYKTGELFF. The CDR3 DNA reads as TGTGCCAGCAGCGGCCGGGACTATAAGACCGGGGAGCTGTTTTTT.

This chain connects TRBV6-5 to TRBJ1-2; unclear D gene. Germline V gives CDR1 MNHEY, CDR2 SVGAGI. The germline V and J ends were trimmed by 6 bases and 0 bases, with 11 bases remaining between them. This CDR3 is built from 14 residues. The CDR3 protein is CASRREHSNYGYTF. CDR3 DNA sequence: TGTGCCAGCAGGAGGGAGCACTCTAACTATGGCTACACCTTC.

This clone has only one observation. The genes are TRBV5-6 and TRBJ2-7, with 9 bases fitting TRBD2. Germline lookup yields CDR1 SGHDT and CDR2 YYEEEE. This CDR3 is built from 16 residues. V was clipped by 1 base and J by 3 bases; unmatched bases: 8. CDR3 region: CASSLFISGGYYEQYF. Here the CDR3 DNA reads TGTGCCAGCAGCTTGTTTATTAGCGGGGGTTACTACGAGCAGTACTTC.

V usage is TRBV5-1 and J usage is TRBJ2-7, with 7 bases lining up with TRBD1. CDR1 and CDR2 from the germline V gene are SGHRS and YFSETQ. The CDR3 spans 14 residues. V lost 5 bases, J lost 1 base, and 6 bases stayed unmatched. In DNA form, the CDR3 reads TGCGCCAGCAGACGAGGGGACAGATCCTACGAGCAGTACTTC. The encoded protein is CASRRGDRSYEQYF. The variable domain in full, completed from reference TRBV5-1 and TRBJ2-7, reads KAGVTQTPRYLIKTRGQQVTLSCSPISGHRSVSWYQQTPGQGLQFLFEYFSETQRNKGNFPGRFSGRQFSNSRSEMNVSTLELGDSALYLCASRRGDRSYEQYFGPGTRLTVT.

Here the CDR3 reads CASSFRQASYEQYF. CDR3 DNA sequence: TGTGCCAGCAGCTTCAGACAGGCTTCCTACGAGCAGTACTTC. This chain joins TRBV7-2 and TRBJ2-7; maybe TRBD1 (6 bases). Trimming left V 3 bases short and J 1 base short, with 10 bases between. The CDR3 is 14 residues long. CDR1 and CDR2 from the germline V gene are SGHTA and FQGNSA.

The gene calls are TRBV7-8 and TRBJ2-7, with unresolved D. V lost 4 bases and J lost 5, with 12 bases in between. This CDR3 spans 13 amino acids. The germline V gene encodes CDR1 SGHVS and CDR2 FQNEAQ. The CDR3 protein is CASSSTTPHEQYF. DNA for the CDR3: TGTGCCAGCAGCTCCACTACTCCACACGAGCAGTACTTC.

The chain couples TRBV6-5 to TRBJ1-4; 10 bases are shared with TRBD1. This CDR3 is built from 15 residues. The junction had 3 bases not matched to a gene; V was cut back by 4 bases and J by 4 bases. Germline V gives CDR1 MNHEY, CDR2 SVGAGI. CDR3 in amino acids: CASSSGQGFNEKLFF. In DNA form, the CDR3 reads TGTGCCAGCAGTTCGGGACAGGGGTTTAATGAAAAACTGTTTTTT.

Written as DNA, the CDR3 is TGTGCCAGCTCACCACTTGGCCCCCAGAACACTGAAGCTTTCTTT. Translated, it gives CASSPLGPQNTEAFF. The V gene is TRBV18, the J gene TRBJ1-1; D is ambiguous. The V end was cut by 1 base, the J end by 1 base, with 10 bases between. The CDR3 sequence is 15 residues long. Germline CDR1 is KGHSH and CDR2 is LQKENI.

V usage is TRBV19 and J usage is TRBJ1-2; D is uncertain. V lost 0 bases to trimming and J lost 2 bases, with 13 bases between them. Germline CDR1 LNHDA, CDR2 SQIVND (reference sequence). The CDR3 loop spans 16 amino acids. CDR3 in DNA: TGTGCCAGTAGTATAGATGGGCGGGGAACGAACTATGGCTACACCTTC. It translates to CASSIDGRGTNYGYTF.

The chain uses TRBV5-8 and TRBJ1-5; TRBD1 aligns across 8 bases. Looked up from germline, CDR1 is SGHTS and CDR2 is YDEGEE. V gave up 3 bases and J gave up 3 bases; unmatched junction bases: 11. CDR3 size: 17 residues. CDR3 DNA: TGTGCCAGCAGCTACGGACAGGGATTCGTGTACAATCAGCCCCAGCATTTT. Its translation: CASSYGQGFVYNQPQHF.

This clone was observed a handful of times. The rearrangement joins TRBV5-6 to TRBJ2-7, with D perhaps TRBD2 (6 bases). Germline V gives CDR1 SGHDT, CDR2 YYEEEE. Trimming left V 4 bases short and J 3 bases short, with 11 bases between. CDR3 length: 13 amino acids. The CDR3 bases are TGTGCCAGCAGCGGAGTGGGGGGCTACGAGCAGTACTTC. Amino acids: CASSGVGGYEQYF.

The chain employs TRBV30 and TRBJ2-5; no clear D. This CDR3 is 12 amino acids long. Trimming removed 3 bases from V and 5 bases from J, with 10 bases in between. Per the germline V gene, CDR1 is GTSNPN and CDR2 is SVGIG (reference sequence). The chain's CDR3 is CAWRESRETQYF. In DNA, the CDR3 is TGTGCCTGGAGGGAGTCGCGGGAGACCCAGTACTTC.

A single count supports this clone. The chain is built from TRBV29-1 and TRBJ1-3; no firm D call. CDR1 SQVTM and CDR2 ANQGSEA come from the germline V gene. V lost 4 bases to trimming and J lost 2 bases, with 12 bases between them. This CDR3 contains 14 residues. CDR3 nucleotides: TGCAGCGTTGTAGTTGCAGGCGCTGGAAACACCATATATTTT. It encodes CSVVVAGAGNTIYF.

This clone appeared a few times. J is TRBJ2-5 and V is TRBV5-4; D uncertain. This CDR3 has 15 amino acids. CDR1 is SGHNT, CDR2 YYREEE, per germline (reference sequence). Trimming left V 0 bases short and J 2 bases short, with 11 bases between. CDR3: CASSLDLTVQETQYF. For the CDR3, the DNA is TGTGCCAGCAGCTTGGATCTTACGGTACAAGAGACCCAGTACTTC.

CDR3 loop: CAISGGGLAGGPDTQYF. The CDR3 coding sequence is TGTGCCATCAGTGGTGGAGGCTTAGCGGGGGGGCCGGATACGCAGTATTTT. V is TRBV10-3 and J is TRBJ2-3; 11 positions agree with TRBD2. Germline V gene lookup returns CDR1 ENHRY and CDR2 SYGVKD. This CDR3 spans 17 amino acids. Trimming at V came to 4 bases and at J to 6 bases, leaving 12 bases not matched to a gene.